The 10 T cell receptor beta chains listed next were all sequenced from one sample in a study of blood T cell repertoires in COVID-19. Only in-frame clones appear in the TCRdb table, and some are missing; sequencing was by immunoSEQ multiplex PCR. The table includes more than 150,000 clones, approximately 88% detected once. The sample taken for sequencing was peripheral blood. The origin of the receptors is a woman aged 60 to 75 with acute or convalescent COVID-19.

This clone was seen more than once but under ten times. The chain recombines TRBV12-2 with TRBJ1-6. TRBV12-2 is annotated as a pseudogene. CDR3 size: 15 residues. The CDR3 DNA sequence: TGTGCAAGTCCTGTAGGTCGGGAAATCGGTTCACCCCTCCACTTT. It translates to CASPVGREIGSPLHF.

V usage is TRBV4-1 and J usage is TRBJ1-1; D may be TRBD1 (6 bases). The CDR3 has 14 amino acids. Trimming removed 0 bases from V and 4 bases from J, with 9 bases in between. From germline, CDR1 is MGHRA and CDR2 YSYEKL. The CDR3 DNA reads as TGCGCCAGCAGCCAAGATCAGGGGAGCACTGAAGCTTTCTTT. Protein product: CASSQDQGSTEAFF.

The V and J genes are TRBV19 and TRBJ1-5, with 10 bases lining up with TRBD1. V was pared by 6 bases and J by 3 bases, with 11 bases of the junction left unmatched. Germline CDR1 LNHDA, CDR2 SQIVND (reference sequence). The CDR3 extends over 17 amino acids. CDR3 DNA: TGTGCCAGTAGCATCCGCTGGGACAGGGGAGTCAATCAGCCCCAGCATTTT. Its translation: CASSIRWDRGVNQPQHF. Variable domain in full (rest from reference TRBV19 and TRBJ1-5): DGGITQSPKYLFRKEGQNVTLSCEQNLNHDAMYWYRQDPGQGLRLIYYSQIVNDFQKGDIAEGYSVSREKKESFPLTVTSAQKNPTAFYLCASSIRWDRGVNQPQHFGDGTRLSIL.

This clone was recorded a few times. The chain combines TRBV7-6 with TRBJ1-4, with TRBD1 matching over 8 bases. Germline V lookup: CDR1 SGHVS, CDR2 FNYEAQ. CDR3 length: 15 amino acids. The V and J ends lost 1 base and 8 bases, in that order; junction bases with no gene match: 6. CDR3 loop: CASSLVGTGREKLFF. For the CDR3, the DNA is TGTGCCAGCAGCTTAGTTGGGACAGGCAGAGAAAAACTGTTTTTT.

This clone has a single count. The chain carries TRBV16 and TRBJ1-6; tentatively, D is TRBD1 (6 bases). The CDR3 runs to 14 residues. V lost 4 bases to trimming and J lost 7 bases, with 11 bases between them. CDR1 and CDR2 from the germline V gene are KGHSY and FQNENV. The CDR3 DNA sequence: TGTGCCAGCAGCCGGGGGCAGGGAAATTCACCCCTCCACTTT. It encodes CASSRGQGNSPLHF.

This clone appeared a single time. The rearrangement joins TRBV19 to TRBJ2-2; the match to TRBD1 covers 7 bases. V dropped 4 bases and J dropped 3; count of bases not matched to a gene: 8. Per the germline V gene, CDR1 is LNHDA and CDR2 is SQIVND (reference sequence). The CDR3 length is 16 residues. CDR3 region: CASSTSRQGYTGELFF. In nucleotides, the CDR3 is TGTGCCAGTAGTACTAGCCGACAGGGTTACACCGGGGAGCTGTTTTTT.

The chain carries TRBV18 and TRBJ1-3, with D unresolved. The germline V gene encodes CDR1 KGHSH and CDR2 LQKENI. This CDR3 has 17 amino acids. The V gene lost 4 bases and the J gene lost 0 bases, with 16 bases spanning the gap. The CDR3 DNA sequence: TGTGCCAGCTCACTCCACGCCGTAGAGGCCTCTGGAAACACCATATATTTT. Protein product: CASSLHAVEASGNTIYF.

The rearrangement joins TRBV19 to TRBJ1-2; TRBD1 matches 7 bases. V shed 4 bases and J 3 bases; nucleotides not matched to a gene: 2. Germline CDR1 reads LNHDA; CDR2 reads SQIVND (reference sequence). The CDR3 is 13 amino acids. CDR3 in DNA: TGTGCCAGTAGTACAGGGGGAGACTATGGCTACACCTTC. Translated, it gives CASSTGGDYGYTF.

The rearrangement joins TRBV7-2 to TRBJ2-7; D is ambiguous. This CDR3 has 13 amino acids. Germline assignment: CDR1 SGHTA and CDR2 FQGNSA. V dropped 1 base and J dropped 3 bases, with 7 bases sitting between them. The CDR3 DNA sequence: TGTGCCAGCAGCTTAGATTACGGCTACGAGCAGTACTTC. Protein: CASSLDYGYEQYF.

CDR3 sequence (DNA): TGCGCCAGCAGCTTGGAAGGGGGCTCTGGAAACACCATATATTTT. This encodes CASSLEGGSGNTIYF. This chain links TRBV5-1 with TRBJ1-3, with D possibly TRBD1 on 6 matching bases. The CDR3 has 15 amino acids. Germline CDR1 reads SGHRS; CDR2 reads YFSETQ. V lost 0 bases and J lost 0, with 7 bases in between.